These 15 T cell receptor beta chains were sequenced from one sample in a study of neurological immune-mediated disorders (dated by TCRdb to 2018 to 2020). The receptor library was made with 5' RACE. TCRdb shows the sequencer as Illumina HiSeq 2500. TCRdb applied fastp at Q25 and MiXCR to the public reads, then kept only in-frame beta chains. Every distinct CDR3 protein forms one entry, paired with its most common genes and DNA. A total of some 66,000 distinct CDR3 sequences appear in this sample, 4.5% to 5.5% of them only once. Jointly, the top ten make up under 7.5% of the sample. Material for sequencing was PBMCs. Source of these receptors: a young man with multiple sclerosis.

This clonotype turned up a few times. The chain employs TRBV18 and TRBJ1-1, with a possible D match to TRBD1 (5 bases). Deletions cut 3 bases from V and 10 bases from J, with 12 bases between. CDR3 length equals 12 residues. Germline-derived CDR1 and CDR2 are KGHSH and LQKENI. The chain's CDR3 is CASSPVGVGAFF. In DNA, the CDR3 is TGTGCCAGCTCACCCGTAGGGGTCGGAGCTTTCTTT.

This clonotype was recorded at least ten times. This chain joins TRBV29-1 and TRBJ1-5; TRBD1 is a possible D gene (6 bases). There are 12 residues in the CDR3. The germline CDR1 and CDR2 sequences are SQVTM and ANQGSEA. The germline V and J ends were trimmed by 6 bases and 9 bases, with 15 bases remaining between them. CDR3 residues: CSVGGTPRPQHF. Here the CDR3 DNA reads TGCAGCGTAGGCGGGACACCCCGGCCCCAGCATTTT.

This clonotype was recorded many times. The rearrangement joins TRBV5-1 to TRBJ1-2; 8 positions agree with TRBD1. V lost 0 bases, J lost 8 bases, and 6 bases stayed unmatched. The CDR3 is 14 residues long. CDR1 is SGHRS and CDR2 is YFSETQ in the germline V gene. For the CDR3, the DNA is TGCGCCAGCAGCTTGGGACAGGGGCTTCCGGGCTACACCTTC. Translation: CASSLGQGLPGYTF.

This clonotype was seen at least ten times. The chain uses TRBV5-6 and TRBJ1-5; TRBD1 matches at 10 bases. CDR3 length equals 15 residues. J was trimmed by 5 bases and V by 5 bases; bases with no gene match: 7. CDR1 and CDR2 (germline): SGHDT, YYEEEE. The CDR3 region has the DNA TGTGCCAGCAGTGGGGGACAGGGGTTGGATCAGCCCCAGCATTTT. Protein sequence: CASSGGQGLDQPQHF.

The chain recombines TRBV29-1 with TRBJ2-2; weak D call: TRBD1 (5 bases). V was clipped by 5 bases and J by 8 bases, with 15 bases between them. Germline CDR1 SQVTM, CDR2 ANQGSEA. The CDR3 has 13 residues. CDR3 coding DNA: TGCAGCGTTTTAATCCAGGGTGTGGGGGAGCTGTTTTTT. Its translation: CSVLIQGVGELFF.

This clonotype occurred many times. The rearrangement joins TRBV20-1 to TRBJ2-1; 13 bases line up with TRBD2. Trimming took 7 bases from V and 10 from J; bases not matched to a gene: 7. The germline V gene has CDR1 DFQATT and CDR2 SNEGSKA (reference sequence). The CDR3 consists of 13 residues. The CDR3 protein is CSGSPGLAGEQFF. In DNA, the CDR3 is TGCAGTGGAAGTCCGGGACTAGCGGGGGAGCAGTTCTTC.

Many counts were recorded for this clonotype. The chain is built from TRBV5-1 and TRBJ2-7, with 15 nucleotides matching TRBD2. The germline CDR1 and CDR2 sequences are SGHRS and YFSETQ. The V and J ends lost 4 bases and 5 bases, in that order; junction bases with no gene match: 4. This CDR3 region has 15 residues. CDR3 nucleotides: TGCGCCAGCAGCCCGGGACTAGCGGGGGGTCACGAGCAGTACGTC. Translation gives CASSPGLAGGHEQYV.

In the case of this clonotype: A junction boundary mismatches the germline segment, possibly from a read error. This CDR3 reads CATSRDPSPGPQNF. Written as DNA, the CDR3 is TGTGCCACCAGCAGAGACCCCTCACCGGGGCCCCAGAATTTT. The rearrangement uses TRBV15 and TRBJ1-5, with D possibly being TRBD1 (5 bases). The CDR3 runs 14 residues. Germline V CDR1 and CDR2: LNHNV, YYDKDF (reference sequence).

This clonotype appeared many times. The CDR3 nucleotides read TGCAGCGTTGCGAAATCCCCGGACAGCAGATTTTACAATGAGCAGTTCTTC. Translated: CSVAKSPDSRFYNEQFF. The chain recombines TRBV29-1 with TRBJ2-1, with a weak D call TRBD1 (6 bases). The CDR3 has 17 residues. With 4 bases removed from V and 4 bases from J, the gap between germline ends came to 23 bases. Germline loops: CDR1 SQVTM, CDR2 ANQGSEA.

At least ten counts were recorded for this clonotype. The rearrangement joins TRBV4-1 to TRBJ2-2, with D possibly being TRBD2 (6 bases). Deletions cut 1 base from V and 6 bases from J, with 9 bases between. From germline, CDR1 is MGHRA and CDR2 YSYEKL. The CDR3 length is 14 residues. The CDR3 nucleotides read TGCGCCAGCAGCCAAGTCGGGAGCTCCGGGGAGCTGTTTTTT. Amino acid sequence: CASSQVGSSGELFF.

This clonotype was counted at least ten times. The CDR3 spells CASSLTGGITEAFF. Written as DNA, the CDR3 is TGTGCCAGCAGCTTAACCGGAGGAATCACTGAAGCTTTCTTT. The chain couples TRBV7-9 to TRBJ1-1; unclear D gene. Germline lookup yields CDR1 SEHNR and CDR2 FQNEAQ (reference sequence). This CDR3 spans 14 amino acids. The V and J ends lost 2 bases and 4 bases respectively, with 11 bases between them.

This clonotype has only a few counts. This CDR3 is CASRTGPQRGYTF. CDR3 in DNA: TGTGCCAGCAGAACCGGGCCTCAAAGGGGCTACACCTTC. This chain links TRBV6-5 with TRBJ1-2; D call uncertain. CDR1 and CDR2 (germline): MNHEY, SVGAGI. Deletions cut 6 bases from V and 8 bases from J, with 16 bases between. The CDR3 spans 13 residues.

This clonotype was detected many times. The rearrangement joins TRBV5-1 to TRBJ1-6, with unresolved D. V was shortened by 5 bases and J by 0 bases, with 9 bases between the two germline ends. There are 15 residues in the CDR3. Looked up from germline, CDR1 is SGHRS and CDR2 is YFSETQ. CDR3 bases: TGCGCCAGCAGACCACTGAGCTCCTATAATTCACCCCTCCACTTT. Translation: CASRPLSSYNSPLHF.

Many counts were recorded for this clonotype. The rearrangement links TRBV5-1 to TRBJ2-3; the match to TRBD2 covers 12 bases. The CDR3 has 16 residues. In germline, CDR1 is SGHRS, CDR2 YFSETQ. Losses at the gene ends were 0 bases for V and 7 bases for J; bases not matched to a gene: 6. The CDR3 loop is CASSLALAGGPNTQYF. The CDR3 nucleotides read TGCGCCAGCAGCTTGGCCCTAGCGGGGGGGCCGAATACGCAGTATTTT.

This clonotype was recorded at least ten times. The chain uses TRBV6-5 and TRBJ1-5; the D is unclear. Germline V gene sequence: CDR1 MNHEY, CDR2 SVGAGI. The CDR3 spans 13 residues. The V end was cut by 6 bases, the J end by 0 bases, with 6 bases between. CDR3 nucleotides: TGTGCCAGCAGGGCTAATAGCAATCAGCCCCAGCATTTT. This codes for CASRANSNQPQHF.